This T cell receptor beta chain was sequenced for a study of blood T cell repertoires in COVID-19 (TCRdb year 2020). Context from the whole study: Samples covering the acute and convalescent phases of COVID-19 were provided by collaborators in the United States, Italy and Spain. The material from the prospective study consisted of cDNA or gDNA derived from T cells, B-cell-depleted T cells, or PBMCs. Subjects who had been exposed to COVID-19, were actively infected with it, or had recovered from it provided the deeply sampled blood TCRbeta repertoires that made up the dataset. The repertoires were released in a freely available public database meant as a resource for research on the immune response to SARS-CoV-2. Samples came from the ongoing ImmuneRACE study (first 160 participants) plus 1,254 subjects from 6 global collaborators. A de-identified subject ID, COVID-19 status, age in years and sex were almost always included in the sample metadata. Where HLA class I and class II types were available, the types were taken from metadata supplied by the sample provider, not from assay-based typing. What the work shows at the level of the full study, not this receptor alone: The quantity of clinical and demographic metadata differed by source and by participant and was supplied without curation.

TCRbeta CDR3 regions were amplified from genomic DNA by means of the immunoSEQ Assay, a bias-controlled multiplex PCR. The original pipeline was this. The number of nucleated cells in each sample was estimated by amplification of reference gene primers within the assay. Sequence reads were collapsed and filtered to measure the absolute abundance of every unique TCRbeta CDR3 rearrangement. For each sample, productive Simpson clonality was calculated by taking the square root of Simpson's diversity index across productive rearrangements. The source is immuneACCESS, and TCRdb retained only in-frame sequences with V and J called. Part of the clones is not carried over; for the studies checked, unresolved V genes explain less than half of this, and the remainder is unexplained. The V and J calls and clone size come from that table; D and trimming were worked out from the DNA. The table for this sample lists 150,000 to 200,000 clones; roughly four fifths of them were counted only once. Under 10% of the sample comes from the top ten.

For this clone: Its recognized antigen is unknown. Base quality data are lacking; no much larger clone is found one base away.

In Seattle, one collaborating source enrolled patients while the infection was active and tracked those patients longitudinally over the course of disease. Whole blood was collected in K2EDTA tubes by collaborating institutions according to the institutions' own protocols. For TCRbeta analysis, collaborators shipped samples in one of three forms: frozen whole blood, isolated PBMCs, or DNA extracted from either of those sample types. From cysteine to phenylalanine, the CDR3 is 15 amino acids long. Just CDR3 DNA is preserved here, 45 bases in frame from base 1. For this chain, trimming is 8 bases at the V end and 6 bases at the J end, and the number of junction bases without a gene match is 11. CDR1 and CDR2 are drawn from the germline V gene (reference sequence): SEHNR, FQNEAQ.

The sample was peripheral blood. Recombination connected TRBV7-9 to TRBJ2-2, and TRBD2 matches 8 of the central bases. This TCR came from an older woman with COVID-19, enrolled during active disease. The DNA sequence reads TGTGCCAGCCGCTGGACGGGAGGGCCCCCCGGGGAGCTGTTTTTT. This translates into CASRWTGGPPGELFF.